The clone carrying this T cell receptor (beta chain) was counted at least ten times. Its antigen remains unknown. Relying on iRepertoire HTBI primers and Arm-PCR of CDR3 regions, the team built TCR beta libraries. TCRdb fed the multiplex PCR reads into MiXCR, producing one record per CDR3 protein. Altogether under 450,000 distinct CDR3 sequences are present, roughly 24% being singletons, with the ten largest covering 25% to 30%. V was clipped by 6 bases and J by 7 bases, with 18 bases between them. CDR3 size: 15 residues. Time point here: persistent/refractory GD, antithyroid drugs over 5 years with positive TRAb. RNA extracted from PBMCs served as the sequencing template. This sample stems from a study of regulatory T cells in long-lasting Graves disease. Study background: The term persistent Graves' disease signified upward of 5 years on antithyroid drugs with positive TSH receptor antibodies. Whole-study results and caveats: Persistent disease was associated with favored TRBV28 usage and with favored use of TRBJ1-2 and TRBJ2-5.

The source material was peripheral blood mononuclear cells (PBMCs), sampled when the disease was refractory, from a patient treated with antithyroid drugs. J is TRBJ1-4 and V is TRBV12-3 or TRBV12-4; possible D gene TRBD1, 5 bases. This receptor was identified in a middle-aged woman with Graves disease. CDR3 coding DNA: TGTGCCAGCAGCTTCGGTGGGAAGGGGACTGAAAAACTGTTTTTT. Protein product: CASSFGGKGTEKLFF.